Sequencing of this TCR beta chain was carried out in a study of post-analysis software for immune sequencing data. About the research overall: The disease courses covered relapsing-remitting, secondary progressive and progressive-relapsing multiple sclerosis. Study results and limitations: Normalized Chao1 diversity in multiple sclerosis patients fell significantly below that of controls. Patients carried five TRBV segments more frequently than controls did, and TRBV5-6, TRBV5-1 and TRBV20-1 were among them.

cDNA libraries of TCR beta carried unique molecular identifiers. TCRdb recomputed calls from the PCR reads with MiXCR, one row per CDR3 protein. Among roughly 800,000 distinct CDR3 sequences listed, around 53% were seen once. Germline-derived CDR1 and CDR2 are SGHRS and YFSETQ. The CDR3 sequence is 16 residues long. The ends lost 4 bases at V and 6 bases at J; junction bases unmatched: 11. A note on this clonotype: Its antigen is unknown.

The sequence was obtained from a girl between 10 and 17 years old with multiple sclerosis. The material sequenced was blood. V usage is TRBV5-1 and J usage is TRBJ2-1; 9 bases align to TRBD2. CDR3 sequence (DNA): TGCGCCAGCAGCCCCGTAGCTAGCGGGGTACTCAATGAGCAGTTCTTC. It specifies CASSPVASGVLNEQFF.